The present TCR beta chain was sequenced within a study of shared clonotypes between healthy human individuals. Produced via immunoSEQ multiplex PCR; TCRdb's table is partial and in-frame only. Here the sample spans about 490,000 clones, approximately 82% being singletons. Sequencing was carried out using PBMCs. This TCR was recovered from a woman aged 35 to 49 in good health. Some clones in this sample may be carry-over from other donors' samples.

As DNA, the CDR3 is TGTGCCAGTAGTTCCTCCTTTAGCGGGAGTACGAACAATGAGCAGTTCTTC. As protein: CASSSSFSGSTNNEQFF. The genes are TRBV19 and TRBJ2-1, with 9 bases identical to TRBD2. This CDR3 contains 17 residues. Germline V gene lookup returns CDR1 LNHDA and CDR2 SQIVND (reference sequence). Trimming at V came to 5 bases and at J to 5 bases, leaving 13 bases not matched to a gene. The complete variable domain, with remaining parts taken from reference TRBV19 and TRBJ2-1, reads DGGITQSPKYLFRKEGQNVTLSCEQNLNHDAMYWYRQDPGQGLRLIYYSQIVNDFQKGDIAEGYSVSREKKESFPLTVTSAQKNPTAFYLCASSSSFSGSTNNEQFFGPGTRLTVL.